This is a list of T cell receptor beta chains from one sample in a study of CD8+ T cells in alopecia areata. Libraries were prepared by immunoSEQ multiplex PCR; TCRdb keeps only in-frame clonotypes and omits some of them. The sample gives approximately 180,000 clones, 50% to 70% of which show up once; roughly 14% is in the top ten. The sequences come from CD4+ T cells sorted from blood, collected at week 0. The receptors derive from a human donor with alopecia areata. CDR3s include the opening cysteine and the closing phenylalanine or tryptophan. Fields, in order: clone size, D gene, J gene, V gene, CDR3 DNA, CDR3 protein. D genes are given only for firm matches. Rows may omit the clone size; those that give it use once, few, many or a size class.

few NA TRBJ1-6 TRBV6-5 TGTGCCAGCAGTTATAGCGGTCAGCTGAATTCACCCCTCCACTTT CASSYSGQLNSPLHF
NA TRBD1 TRBJ2-5 TRBV5-1 TGCGCCAGCAGCTTGGGAAAGACAGGGGCGGGGGAGACCCAGTACTTC CASSLGKTGAGETQYF
once NA TRBJ2-1 TRBV28 TGTGCCAGCAGTTTATCCAGGGTCAATGAGCAGTTCTTC CASSLSRVNEQFF
NA NA TRBJ2-7 TRBV6-5 TGTGCCAGCACAGGGCGATACGAGCAGTACTTC CASTGRYEQYF
few NA TRBJ1-2 TRBV5-4 TGTGCCAGCAGCAGCAGGGGCAACTATGGCTACACCTTC CASSSRGNYGYTF
NA NA TRBJ2-2 TRBV29-1 TGCAGCGTTCAAACAGAGTTCACCGGGGAGCTGTTTTTT CSVQTEFTGELFF
NA NA TRBJ1-6 TRBV7-3 TGTGCCAGCAGCTTCCGGGGGGCAGATTCACCCCTCCACTTT CASSFRGADSPLHF
few NA TRBJ1-1 TRBV11-2 TGTGCCAGCAGCCTCCAGAACACTGAAGCTTTCTTT CASSLQNTEAFF
once NA TRBJ2-2 TRBV4-1 TGCGCCAGCAGCCATCATCTGACAGGGAACACCGGGGAGCTGTTTTTT CASSHHLTGNTGELFF
NA TRBD2 TRBJ2-3 TRBV29-1 TGCAGCGTCCAGTTGGCCCGGGGGGGCACAGATACGCAGTATTTT CSVQLARGGTDTQYF
NA NA TRBJ2-3 TRBV4-2 TGTGCCAGCAGCCAAGATTGGACCACCATAAATACGCAGTATTTT CASSQDWTTINTQYF
NA NA TRBJ2-3 TRBV7-9 TGTGCCAGCAGCTCATCGGGCACAGATACGCAGTATTTT CASSSSGTDTQYF
few NA TRBJ1-1 TRBV9 TGTGCCAGCAGCCCCTCTGGGGCAGGGATGAACACTGAAGCTTTCTTT CASSPSGAGMNTEAFF
NA NA TRBJ2-3 TRBV1 TGCACCAGCAGCTTGGCTGCGGGGGCAGCAGATACGCAGTATTTT CTSSLAAGAADTQYF
NA NA TRBJ1-5 TRBV27 TGTGCCAGCAGTTTAGTGGGCGGGGGATATCAGCCCCAGCATTTT CASSLVGGGYQPQHF
NA NA TRBJ2-3 TRBV15 TGTGCCACCAGCAGAGATATAGATACGCAGTATTTT CATSRDIDTQYF
few NA TRBJ2-3 TRBV29-1 TGCAGCGTTGCGGGGGTTTCGGCAGATACGCAGTATTTT CSVAGVSADTQYF
NA NA TRBJ1-5 TRBV29-1 TGCAGCGTTGGAGGGGGAGGGTATAGCAATCAGCCCCAGCATTTT CSVGGGGYSNQPQHF
many NA TRBJ1-2 TRBV7-9 TGTGCCAGCAGCTCTATCCCAGGGACCTATGGCTACACCTTC CASSSIPGTYGYTF
NA TRBD1 TRBJ2-2 TRBV5-1 TGCGCCAGCAGCTTGAACAGGGGGGCGAACACCGGGGAGCTGTTTTTT CASSLNRGANTGELFF
NA NA TRBJ1-2 TRBV7-9 TGTGCCAGCAGCCCGCAGCTTCGGAGCTATGGCTACACCTTC CASSPQLRSYGYTF
few NA TRBJ1-5 TRBV4-1 TGCGCCAGCAGCCAAGTCCGGGCGGGGCCCCAGCATTTT CASSQVRAGPQHF
NA TRBD1 TRBJ1-2 TRBV11-1 TGTGCCAGCAGCAGGACAGGGGGCGGCTATGGCTACACCTTC CASSRTGGGYGYTF
few NA TRBJ2-5 TRBV29-1 TGCAGCGTTGGAGACCGGGCAGGGTCGGAGACCCAGTACTTC CSVGDRAGSETQYF
once NA TRBJ2-5 TRBV18 TGTGCCAGCTCACCACCAGACCGGGAGACCCAGTACTTC CASSPPDRETQYF
NA TRBD2 TRBJ2-3 TRBV2 TGTGCCAGCAGTGGTCGGGGGGGCGTGAGCACAGATACGCAGTATTTT CASSGRGGVSTDTQYF
NA NA TRBJ1-4 TRBV30 TGTGCCTGGGCAGGGTTTCGGAATGAAAAACTGTTTTTT CAWAGFRNEKLFF
NA TRBD1 TRBJ1-4 TRBV9 TGTGCCAGCGGCTGGGGACAGGCAACTAATGAAAAACTGTTTTTT CASGWGQATNEKLFF
few NA TRBJ1-4 TRBV27 TGTGCCAGCAGTTTATCCTCGGGGCCCGGAAATGAAAAACTGTTTTTT CASSLSSGPGNEKLFF
few NA TRBJ2-1 TRBV10-3 TGTGCCATCAGTGCTCAGGGCTCTCCATCATCCCCGACCATCAATGAGCAGTTCTTC CAISAQGSPSSPTINEQFF
NA NA TRBJ2-6 TRBV5-1 TGCGCCAGCAGCTGGCCCAACACTAGCACTGGGGCCAACGTCCTGACTTTC CASSWPNTSTGANVLTF
NA NA TRBJ2-5 TRBV5-1 TGCGCCAGCAGCTTGGCTGGGGCGGGAAATCGTCCGGAGACCCAGTACTTC CASSLAGAGNRPETQYF
NA TRBD2 TRBJ2-7 TRBV11-2 TGTGCCAGCAGCTTAGCGGGGGGGCTCAACGAGCAGTACTTC CASSLAGGLNEQYF
NA NA TRBJ2-5 TRBV29-1 TGCAGCGTTCGTGGGCGGGCCCTCAGAGAGACCCAGTACTTC CSVRGRALRETQYF
NA NA TRBJ1-5 TRBV4-1 TGCGCCAGCAGCCAAGGCGGAACAGGAAAGAATCAGCCCCAGCATTTT CASSQGGTGKNQPQHF
NA NA TRBJ1-2 TRBV29-1 TGCAGCGGGGAGACAGGCGGAAACTATGGCTACACCTTC CSGETGGNYGYTF
NA TRBD1 TRBJ2-7 TRBV27 TGTGCCAGCAGTTTTTTAACGGGACAGGGAGCGGGCGAGCAGTACTTC CASSFLTGQGAGEQYF
few NA TRBJ2-4 TRBV7-9 TGTGCCAGCAGCCCACAGGGTGACATTCAGTACTTC CASSPQGDIQYF
NA NA TRBJ2-1 TRBV5-6 TGTGCCAGCACAACCCTGCTCGGGGGCAGACTAAAGGGGGATGAGCAGTTCTTC CASTTLLGGRLKGDEQFF
NA NA TRBJ2-4 TRBV1 TGCACCAGCAGCCAAGATCGGTCCGGGGACATTCAGTACTTC CTSSQDRSGDIQYF
NA NA TRBJ2-4 TRBV15 TGTGCCACCAGCAGATCCGTAGGGGTAAACATTCAGTACTTC CATSRSVGVNIQYF
NA TRBD1 TRBJ2-1 TRBV5-1 TGCGCCAGCAGCAGGGACAGGGCATACAATGAGCAGTTCTTC CASSRDRAYNEQFF